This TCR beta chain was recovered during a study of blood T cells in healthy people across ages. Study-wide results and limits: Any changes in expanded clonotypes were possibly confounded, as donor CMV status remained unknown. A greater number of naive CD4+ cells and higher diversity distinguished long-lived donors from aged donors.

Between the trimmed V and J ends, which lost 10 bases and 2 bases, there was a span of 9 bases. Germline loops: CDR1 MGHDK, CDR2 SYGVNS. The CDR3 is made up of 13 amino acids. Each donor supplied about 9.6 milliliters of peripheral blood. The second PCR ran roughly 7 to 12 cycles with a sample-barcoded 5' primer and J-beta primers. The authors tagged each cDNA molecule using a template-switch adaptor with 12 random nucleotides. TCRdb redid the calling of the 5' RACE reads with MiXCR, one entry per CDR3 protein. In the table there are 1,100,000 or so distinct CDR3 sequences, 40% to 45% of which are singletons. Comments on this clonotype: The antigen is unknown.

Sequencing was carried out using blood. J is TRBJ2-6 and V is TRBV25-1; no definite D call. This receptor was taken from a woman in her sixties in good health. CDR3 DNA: TGTGCCACCTCCCTGACTGGGGCCAACGTCCTGACTTTC. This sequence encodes CATSLTGANVLTF.